Presented here are 6 T cell receptor beta chains from one specimen sequenced in a study of cytomegalovirus exposure and HLA in healthy donors. PCR amplification relied on 60 Vbeta primers (plus 13 Jbeta primers). Repertoires were generated with immunoSEQ multiplex PCR, while TCRdb's copy carries only in-frame clones and drops some. There are over 200,000 clones in the sample; 70% to 85% occur only once, and 3.8% lies in the top ten. The sequencing input was PBMCs. These receptors came from a male donor in good health and CMV-seronegative.

This chain uses TRBV18 with TRBJ2-5; 7 nucleotides line up with TRBD2. Unmatched junction bases numbered 7, after V lost 4 bases and J lost 2 bases. CDR1 is KGHSH, CDR2 LQKENI, per germline. The CDR3 loop spans 15 amino acids. CDR3 coding DNA: TGTGCCAGCTCACTCCGGGAGGACCGACAAGAGACCCAGTACTTC. It yields the protein CASSLREDRQETQYF.

This rearrangement joins TRBV10-1 to TRBJ2-2, with D possibly being TRBD1 (5 bases). Germline V gene lookup returns CDR1 WNHNN and CDR2 SYGVQD (reference sequence). There are 15 residues in the CDR3. Deletions cut 5 bases from V and 0 bases from J, with 10 bases between. Here the CDR3 DNA reads TGCGCCAGCAGTAGACAGAATCCGAACACCGGGGAGCTGTTTTTT. Its protein is CASSRQNPNTGELFF.

V and J are TRBV2 and TRBJ1-2; 7 bases align to TRBD1. The V segment lost 4 bases and the J segment 3 bases; nucleotides outside the gene matches: 11. Germline CDR1 reads SNHLY; CDR2 reads FYNNEI. CDR3 size: 16 residues. CDR3 residues: CASSVSIGTVDYGYTF. The CDR3 region has the DNA TGTGCCAGCAGTGTCAGCATCGGGACAGTTGACTATGGCTACACCTTC.

V and J are TRBV4-2 and TRBJ2-5; 7 bases are a match to TRBD2. The J call is in doubt because the DNA end fits TRBJ2-7 better. From germline, CDR1 is LGHNA and CDR2 YNFKEQ. The CDR3 is 17 amino acids. The chain's CDR3 is CASSQAGVSPSSYEQYF. In DNA, the CDR3 is TGTGCCAGCAGCCAGGCGGGAGTAAGCCCATCCTCCTACGAGCAGTACTTC.

Turning to this clone: At one end, the junction sequence differs from germline, possibly due to a read error. The gene calls are TRBV7-9 and TRBJ2-3; 7 bases fit TRBD2. In germline, CDR1 is SEHNR, CDR2 FQNEAQ (reference sequence). The CDR3 is made up of 15 amino acids. The CDR3 DNA is TGTTCCAGCAGCTTATGGAAGCGGGAATTAGATACGCAGTATTTT. It yields the protein CSSSLWKRELDTQYF. Full variable domain (rest looked up from reference TRBV7-9 and TRBJ2-3): DTGVSQNPRHKITKRGQNVTFRCDPISEHNRLYWYRQTLGQGPEFLTYFQNEAQLEKSRLLSDRFSAERPKGSFSTLEIQRTEQGDSAMYLCSSSLWKRELDTQYFGPGTRLTVL.

The chain uses TRBV2 and TRBJ1-2, with a weak D call TRBD1 (6 bases). The V end lost 2 bases, the J end lost 5 bases, and 12 bases lay between the germline ends. The length of the CDR3 is 14 residues. Germline V gene sequence: CDR1 SNHLY, CDR2 FYNNEI. Here the CDR3 DNA reads TGTGCCAGCAGTGAAATGAGAGGACAGTATGGCTACACCTTC. The encoded protein is CASSEMRGQYGYTF.